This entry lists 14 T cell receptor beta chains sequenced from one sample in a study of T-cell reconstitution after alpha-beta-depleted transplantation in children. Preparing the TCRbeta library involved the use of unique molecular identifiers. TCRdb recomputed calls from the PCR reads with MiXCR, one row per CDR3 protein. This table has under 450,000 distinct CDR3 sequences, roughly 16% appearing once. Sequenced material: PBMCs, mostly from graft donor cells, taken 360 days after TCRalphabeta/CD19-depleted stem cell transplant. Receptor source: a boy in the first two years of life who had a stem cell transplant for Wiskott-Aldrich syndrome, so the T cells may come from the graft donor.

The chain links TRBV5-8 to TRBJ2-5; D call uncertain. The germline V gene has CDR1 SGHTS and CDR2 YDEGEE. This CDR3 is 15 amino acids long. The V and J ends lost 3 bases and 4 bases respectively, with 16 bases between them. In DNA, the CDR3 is TGTGCCAGCAGCTACGGTAGGGCCCAGCGAGAGACCCAGTACTTC. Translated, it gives CASSYGRAQRETQYF. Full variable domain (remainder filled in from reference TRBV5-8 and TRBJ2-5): EAGVTQSPTHLIKTRGQQATLRCSPISGHTSVYWYQQALGLGLQFLLWYDEGEERNRGNFPPRFSGRQFPNYSSELNVNALELEDSALYLCASSYGRAQRETQYFGPGTRLLVL.

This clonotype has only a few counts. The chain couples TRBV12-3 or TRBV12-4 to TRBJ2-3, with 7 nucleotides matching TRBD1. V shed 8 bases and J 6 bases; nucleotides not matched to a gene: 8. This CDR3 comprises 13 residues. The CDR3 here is CASLPPRGDTQYF. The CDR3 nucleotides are TGTGCCAGCCTACCCCCCAGGGGGGATACGCAGTATTTT.

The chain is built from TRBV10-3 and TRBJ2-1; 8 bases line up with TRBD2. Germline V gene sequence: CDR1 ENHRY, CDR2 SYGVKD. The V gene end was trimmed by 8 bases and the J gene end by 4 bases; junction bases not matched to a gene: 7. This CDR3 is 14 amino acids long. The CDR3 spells CAIGDGRAYNEQFF. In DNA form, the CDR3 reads TGTGCCATCGGGGACGGGAGGGCGTACAATGAGCAGTTCTTC.

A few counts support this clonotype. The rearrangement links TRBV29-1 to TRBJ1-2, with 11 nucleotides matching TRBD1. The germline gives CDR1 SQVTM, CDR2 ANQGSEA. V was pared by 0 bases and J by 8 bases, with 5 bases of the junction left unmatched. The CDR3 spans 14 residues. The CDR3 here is CSVEDRTGGKGYTF. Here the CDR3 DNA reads TGCAGCGTTGAAGATCGGACAGGGGGCAAGGGCTACACCTTC.

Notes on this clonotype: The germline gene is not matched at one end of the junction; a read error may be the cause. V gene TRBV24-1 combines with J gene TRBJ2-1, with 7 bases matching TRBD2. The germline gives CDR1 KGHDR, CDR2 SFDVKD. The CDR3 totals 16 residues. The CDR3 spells CATSDLGEGGYNGQFF. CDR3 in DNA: TGTGCCACCAGTGATTTAGGGGAGGGAGGCTACAATGGGCAGTTCTTC.

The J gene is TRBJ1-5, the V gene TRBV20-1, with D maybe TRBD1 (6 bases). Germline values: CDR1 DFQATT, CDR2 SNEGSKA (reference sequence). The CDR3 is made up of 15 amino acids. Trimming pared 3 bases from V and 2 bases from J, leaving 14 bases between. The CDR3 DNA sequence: TGCAGTGCTAGGAGGGGGGCGCTGGGCAATCAGCCCCAGCATTTT. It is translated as CSARRGALGNQPQHF.

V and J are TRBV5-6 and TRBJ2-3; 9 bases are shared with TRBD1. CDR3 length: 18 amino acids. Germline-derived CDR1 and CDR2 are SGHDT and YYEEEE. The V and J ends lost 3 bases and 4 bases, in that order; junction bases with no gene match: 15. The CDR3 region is CASSSDRGSYRSADTQYF. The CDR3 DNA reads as TGTGCCAGCAGCTCCGACAGGGGGAGTTATAGAAGTGCAGATACGCAGTATTTT.

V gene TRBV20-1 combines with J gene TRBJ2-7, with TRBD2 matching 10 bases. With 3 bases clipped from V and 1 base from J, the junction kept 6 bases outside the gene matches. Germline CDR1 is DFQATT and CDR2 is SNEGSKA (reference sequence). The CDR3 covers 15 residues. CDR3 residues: CSASITSGISYEQYF. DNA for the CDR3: TGCAGTGCTAGTATTACTAGCGGGATTTCCTACGAGCAGTACTTC.

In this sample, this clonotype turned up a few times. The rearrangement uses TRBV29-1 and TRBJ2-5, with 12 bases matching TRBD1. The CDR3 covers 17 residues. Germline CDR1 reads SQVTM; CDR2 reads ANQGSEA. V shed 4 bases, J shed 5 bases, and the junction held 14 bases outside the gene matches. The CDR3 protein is CSVGGAGQGANRETQYF. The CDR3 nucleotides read TGCAGCGTTGGGGGGGCGGGACAGGGGGCGAATCGGGAGACCCAGTACTTC.

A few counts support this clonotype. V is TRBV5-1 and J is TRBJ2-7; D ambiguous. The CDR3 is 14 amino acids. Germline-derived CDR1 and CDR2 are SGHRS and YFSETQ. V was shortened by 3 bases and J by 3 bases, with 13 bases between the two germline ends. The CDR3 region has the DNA TGCGCCAGCAGCTCACCCGTAAATTTCTACGAGCAGTACTTC. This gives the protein CASSSPVNFYEQYF.

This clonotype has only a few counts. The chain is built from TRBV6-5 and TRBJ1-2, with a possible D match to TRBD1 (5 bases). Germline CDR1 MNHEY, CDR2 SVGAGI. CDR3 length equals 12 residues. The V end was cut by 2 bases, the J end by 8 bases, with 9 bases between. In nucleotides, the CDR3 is TGTGCCAGCAGTTACCGGGAGGGGGGCTACACCTTC. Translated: CASSYREGGYTF.

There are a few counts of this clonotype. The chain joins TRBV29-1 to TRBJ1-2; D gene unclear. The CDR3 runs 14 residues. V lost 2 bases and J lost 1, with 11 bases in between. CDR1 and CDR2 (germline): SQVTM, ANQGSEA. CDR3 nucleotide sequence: TGCAGCGTTGAAAAGGGCTTAGTTAACTATGGCTACACCTTC. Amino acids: CSVEKGLVNYGYTF.

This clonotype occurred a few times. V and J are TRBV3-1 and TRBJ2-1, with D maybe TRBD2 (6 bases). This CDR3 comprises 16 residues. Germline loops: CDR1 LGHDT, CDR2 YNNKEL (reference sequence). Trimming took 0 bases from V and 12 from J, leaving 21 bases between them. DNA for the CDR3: TGTGCCAGCAGCCAAGATCTACTGTTGGGCGGGGTTTCGCAGTTCTTC. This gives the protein CASSQDLLLGGVSQFF.

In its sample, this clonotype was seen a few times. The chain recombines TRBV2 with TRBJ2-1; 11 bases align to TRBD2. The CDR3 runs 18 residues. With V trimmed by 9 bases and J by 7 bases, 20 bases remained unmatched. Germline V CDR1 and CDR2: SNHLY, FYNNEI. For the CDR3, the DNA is TGTGCCAGTGGGGGCGCAAAACCACTAGCGGGAGTTCCAAATGAGCAGTTCTTC. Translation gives CASGGAKPLAGVPNEQFF.